The source of this T cell receptor beta chain is a study of shared clonotypes between healthy human individuals. With respect to this clone: Its cognate antigen is unknown.

Several immunoSEQ plates received, in even portions, the genomic DNA of each subset. Some clones are missing from TCRdb's copy, which holds only in-frame ones; the method was immunoSEQ multiplex PCR. Found here are roughly 2,300,000 clones, 85% to 95% of them singletons; the top ten hold roughly 0.34%. The split of CD4+ cells yielded CD45RA+ naive and CD45RA-negative memory subsets. Study-level findings and limits: Only a few donors were included, so the genetic and exposure-history diversity represented was limited.

The CDR3 is made up of 14 amino acids. Germline V gives CDR1 SNHLY, CDR2 FYNNEI. After removal of 11 bases from V and 4 bases from J, the junction contained 9 bases not matched to a gene. This sequence originates from a man in his late teens or twenties in good health. Some clones in this sample may be carry-over from other donors' samples. The rearrangement joins TRBV2 to TRBJ1-3, with TRBD1 matching over 9 bases. Sequencing was done on a sample of naive CD4+ T cells from PBMCs. Subset in this sample: CD45RA+ positively selected. The CDR3, as DNA: TGTGCCCTCGCTCGGACAGGGGTCGGAAACACCATATATTTT. Residues: CALARTGVGNTIYF.